This entry describes one T cell receptor beta chain. Frequency alone marks this clonotype as medium-sized (0.01 to 0.1%); no count is stored. Its specific antigen is unknown. Patients with Parkinson's disease were included as a neurodegenerative disease comparison group, since earlier reports had described antigen-specific T cells in the blood of Parkinson's disease patients. None of the participants had acute infectious disease, and every participant was in good physical condition. Neurodegeneration in patients was confirmed with biomarkers including neurofilament, amyloid-beta and tau. Live CSF cells for droplet-based sequencing were sorted with a live/dead marker. CSF was obtained by lumbar puncture, and immune cells were pelleted by centrifugation at 300g. CSF samples were inspected for red blood cells, and any blood-contaminated sample was excluded. CSF cells were cryopreserved in freezing medium, frozen at -80 degrees C overnight, and then transferred to liquid nitrogen for storage. Before analysis, CSF samples were stored for less than seven months.

This entry is derived from a study of CD8 T cells in cerebrospinal fluid in Alzheimer's disease (dated by TCRdb to 2018 to 2020). In the study overall: To assess CSF T cell clonal expansion, the study used two single-cell approaches: plate-based nested PCR sequencing and droplet-based sequencing. The study examined whether cerebrospinal fluid from healthy elderly individuals and from patients with neurodegenerative disease contained clonally expanded T cells. In the droplet-based CSF analysis comparing patients with controls, there were 9 healthy controls (approximately 11,000 cells) and 9 patients with MCI or Alzheimer's disease (10,391 cells). CSF gene-expression analysis, which included Parkinson's disease patients, covered 24 samples in total. Broad study findings and their caveats: The overall clonality comparison included only samples with detectable clones (about eleven healthy, 5 MCI, 5 AD, 6 PD). When the data were pooled, most of the 6 Alzheimer's patients but only 1 of 10 healthy subjects had a highly expanded clone, defined as one making up at least 3% of TCRs. A higher percentage of TCRs was made up by the largest CSF clone in patients with MCI or Alzheimer's disease than in controls. The EBV-specific clones were neither the most highly expanded clones nor enriched among patients. It was cautioned by the authors that a causal link between EBV and Alzheimer's disease is not established by the detection of EBV-specific TCRs in CSF.

Receptors were amplified or captured by 10x single-cell sequencing. CSF cells were profiled with 10X Genomics single-cell V(D)J and 5' gene-expression libraries. CSF single-cell TCR libraries were sequenced on an Illumina NextSeq550. The published analysis was carried out like this. After V(D)J reads were mapped to the vdj-GRCh38 alts ensemble 2.0.0 reference, the Cell Ranger vdj pipeline was used to analyse the reads. Clonotypes were defined as cell barcodes sharing the same set of productive CDR3 nucleotide sequences. Clonotype information was added to Seurat v3.0 gene-expression metadata to link clonality with transcriptional profiles. Any CSF cell with more than 1,800 genes, more than 7,500 UMIs or more than 10% mitochondrial reads was removed. CDR3-beta sequences were compared against VDJdb to identify TCRs with known antigen specificity. The network analysis of clone sharing was performed with the R package qgraph and was limited to TCRs that had complete alpha and beta chains. TCRdb reprocessed the public reads and reports one entry per CDR3 protein sequence, without DNA. The V and J calls were not made by the authors but by TCRdb's processing. The sample table on file contains hundreds of distinct CDR3 sequences. The ten biggest clones cover approximately 15% of the sample.

The germline V gene yields SGHDT for CDR1 and YYEEEE for CDR2. The CDR3 has 14 amino acids, counting the end cysteine and phenylalanine. DNA was not recorded. The chain is assembled from TRBV5-6 and TRBJ1-1. Material for sequencing was cerebrospinal fluid. The TCR originated in a human donor with Parkinson's disease. The CDR3 reads as follows: CASSSGQSGSSAFF.